One and the same sample provided the 30 T cell receptor beta chains below, sequenced in a study of T-cell reconstitution after alpha-beta-depleted transplantation in children. During its preparation, the TCRbeta library received unique molecular identifiers. MiXCR, applied by TCRdb to the PCR reads, yields one record per CDR3 protein. Here the sample spans about 130,000 distinct CDR3 sequences, about 9.9% being singletons. Sequencing was performed on PBMCs, mostly from graft donor cells, taken 180 days after TCRalphabeta/CD19-depleted stem cell transplant. The receptors were sampled from a girl less than two years old who had a stem cell transplant for combined immunodeficiency, so the T cells may come from the graft donor.

There are a few counts of this clonotype. This chain uses TRBV7-2 with TRBJ2-2; 10 nucleotides match TRBD1. V was clipped by 5 bases and J by 3 bases; unmatched bases: 6. From germline, CDR1 is SGHTA and CDR2 FQGNSA. The CDR3 sequence is 16 residues long. This CDR3 is CASSLGTGADTGELFF. CDR3 in DNA: TGTGCCAGCAGCCTAGGGACAGGGGCCGACACCGGGGAGCTGTTTTTT.

This clonotype was recorded many times. The J gene is TRBJ2-7, the V gene TRBV29-1; 9 bases agree with TRBD1. Germline V CDR1 and CDR2: SQVTM, ANQGSEA. V trimming: 7 bases; J trimming: 7 bases; junction bases outside the gene matches: 8. This CDR3 region has 12 residues. CDR3 sequence reads: CSAWDRAREQYF. For the CDR3, the DNA is TGCAGCGCCTGGGACAGGGCGAGGGAGCAGTACTTC.

By share of the sample, this clonotype is medium-sized. The J gene is TRBJ2-3, the V gene TRBV4-2, with D possibly matching TRBD2 (6 bases). The germline V gene encodes CDR1 LGHNA and CDR2 YNFKEQ. The CDR3 runs to 15 residues. Trimming shortened V by 2 bases and J by 1 base, and 10 bases separated the two germline ends. CDR3 region: CASSQPLAGTDTQYF. In nucleotides, the CDR3 is TGTGCCAGCAGCCAACCTTTAGCGGGCACAGATACGCAGTATTTT.

This clonotype was detected only a few times. The rearrangement links TRBV20-1 to TRBJ1-1; no clear D. Germline V gives CDR1 DFQATT, CDR2 SNEGSKA (reference sequence). The CDR3 covers 11 residues. V shed 3 bases and J shed 7 bases, with 9 bases lying between them. Here the CDR3 DNA reads TGCAGTGCTAGTTGGGGTTTTGAAGCTTTCTTT. Its translation is CSASWGFEAFF.

This clonotype turned up a few times. This chain connects TRBV7-2 to TRBJ1-4; 7 bases map to TRBD1. The germline V gene has CDR1 SGHTA and CDR2 FQGNSA. The V gene end was trimmed by 3 bases and the J gene end by 5 bases; junction bases not matched to a gene: 6. CDR3 length equals 15 residues. Written as DNA, the CDR3 is TGTGCCAGCAGCTTTCCCGGGACAGTCAATGAAAAACTGTTTTTT. This encodes CASSFPGTVNEKLFF.

This clonotype appeared many times. The CDR3, as DNA: TGCAGTGCTACTCCGGGACACAGGGGGTACAATGAGCAGTTCTTC. Protein: CSATPGHRGYNEQFF. V gene TRBV20-1 combines with J gene TRBJ2-1, with 8 bases identical to TRBD1. Germline assignment: CDR1 DFQATT and CDR2 SNEGSKA (reference sequence). With 4 bases clipped from V and 4 bases from J, the junction kept 9 bases outside the gene matches. The CDR3 has 15 amino acids.

The chain carries TRBV28 and TRBJ1-2, with 8 bases that match TRBD1. The V gene's germline CDR1 is MDHEN and CDR2 SYDVKM. J lost 4 bases, V lost 5 bases, and 12 bases had no gene match. This CDR3 has 16 amino acids. The CDR3 DNA reads as TGTGCCAGCAGTCCGGACAGGGAATGGCGTCGCTATGGCTACACCTTC. Protein: CASSPDREWRRYGYTF.

The sample holds a few counts of this clonotype. The chain is built from TRBV20-1 and TRBJ2-1, with D uncertain. The CDR3 length is 13 residues. Trimming cost V 2 bases and J 0 bases, with 5 bases left between them. Germline V gives CDR1 DFQATT, CDR2 SNEGSKA (reference sequence). The CDR3 sequence is CSARPSSYNEQFF. CDR3 nucleotides: TGCAGTGCTAGACCCAGCTCCTACAATGAGCAGTTCTTC.

This sequence joins TRBV7-2 and TRBJ2-7; 12 nucleotides line up with TRBD2. The V gene end was trimmed by 3 bases and the J gene end by 6 bases; junction bases not matched to a gene: 3. CDR3 size: 14 residues. Germline V gene sequence: CDR1 SGHTA, CDR2 FQGNSA. As DNA, the CDR3 is TGTGCCAGCAGCTTTCTAGCGGGAGGGCTCGAGCAGTACTTC. As protein: CASSFLAGGLEQYF.

This clonotype is a singleton in its sample. The rearrangement links TRBV7-2 to TRBJ2-7; TRBD2 agrees at 7 bases. Germline V gene lookup returns CDR1 SGHTA and CDR2 FQGNSA. The CDR3 covers 17 residues. Trimming took 2 bases from V and 5 from J; bases not matched to a gene: 15. The CDR3 region is CASSLWGPASGVDEQYF. CDR3 coding DNA: TGTGCCAGCAGCTTATGGGGTCCGGCTAGCGGCGTGGACGAGCAGTACTTC.

This clonotype has more than one count but fewer than ten. J is TRBJ2-1 and V is TRBV5-1; D is uncertain. CDR3 size: 16 residues. The germline V and J ends were trimmed by 5 bases and 3 bases, with 18 bases remaining between them. Germline assignment: CDR1 SGHRS and CDR2 YFSETQ. The CDR3 sequence is CASSPGRLERYNEQFF. CDR3 sequence (DNA): TGCGCCAGCAGTCCCGGACGGCTCGAGCGCTACAATGAGCAGTTCTTC.

CDR3 protein: CASSFFPNIQYF. The DNA for the CDR3 is TGTGCCAGCAGTTTTTTCCCAAACATTCAGTACTTC. The J gene is TRBJ2-4, the V gene TRBV12-3 or TRBV12-4; D unclear. The CDR3 sequence is 12 residues long. With 3 bases removed from V and 6 bases from J, the gap between germline ends came to 6 bases.

The chain joins TRBV15 to TRBJ2-3, with D possibly matching TRBD2 (6 bases). The germline V gene encodes CDR1 LNHNV and CDR2 YYDKDF (reference sequence). This CDR3 has 14 residues. V was clipped by 5 bases and J by 4 bases, with 13 bases between them. CDR3 coding DNA: TGTGCCACCAGCCGGGACTTGTTTCCAGATACGCAGTATTTT. Amino acids: CATSRDLFPDTQYF. Full variable domain (remainder filled in from reference TRBV15 and TRBJ2-3): DAMVIQNPRYQVTQFGKPVTLSCSQTLNHNVMYWYQQKSSQAPKLLFHYYDKDFNNEADTPDNFQSRRPNTSFCFLDIRSPGLGDTAMYLCATSRDLFPDTQYFGPGTRLTVL.

V gene TRBV20-1 combines with J gene TRBJ2-7; 7 bases line up with TRBD1. Germline V CDR1 and CDR2: DFQATT, SNEGSKA (reference sequence). CDR3 length: 13 amino acids. J was trimmed by 1 base and V by 6 bases; bases with no gene match: 6. CDR3 sequence reads: CSAPGTDSYEQYF. The CDR3 coding sequence is TGCAGTGCACCCGGGACAGATTCCTACGAGCAGTACTTC.

This chain joins TRBV5-1 and TRBJ2-2, with 11 bases aligning to TRBD2. Germline trimming cut 2 bases from V and 4 bases from J; bases unmatched to any gene: 7. Looked up from germline, CDR1 is SGHRS and CDR2 is YFSETQ. This CDR3 is 17 amino acids long. The CDR3 nucleotides read TGCGCCAGCAGCTTACTAGCGGGAGATGACGGCACCGGGGAGCTGTTTTTT. Its translation: CASSLLAGDDGTGELFF. The full variable domain, completed using reference TRBV5-1 and TRBJ2-2, is KAGVTQTPRYLIKTRGQQVTLSCSPISGHRSVSWYQQTPGQGLQFLFEYFSETQRNKGNFPGRFSGRQFSNSRSEMNVSTLELGDSALYLCASSLLAGDDGTGELFFGEGSRLTVL.

V is TRBV12-3 or TRBV12-4 and J is TRBJ2-5, with 8 bases identical to TRBD2. V lost 5 bases to trimming and J lost 4 bases; unmatched junction nucleotides: 3. This CDR3 spans 13 amino acids. CDR3 DNA: TGTGCCAGCAGTCCGCGGGGGGCAGAGACCCAGTACTTC. Residues: CASSPRGAETQYF.

In its sample, this clonotype was seen a few times. The chain employs TRBV20-1 and TRBJ1-1; D is perhaps TRBD1 (6 bases). CDR1 is DFQATT, CDR2 SNEGSKA, per germline (reference sequence). Trimming took off 0 bases at V and 5 bases at J, with 19 bases between the two ends. This CDR3 has 16 amino acids. The CDR3 protein is CSARDSPRGGTTEAFF. The CDR3 DNA reads TGCAGTGCTAGAGATTCCCCAAGGGGGGGGACTACTGAAGCTTTCTTT.

The sample holds many counts of this clonotype. The chain has TRBV5-6 and TRBJ2-5, with unresolved D. Germline CDR1 is SGHDT and CDR2 is YYEEEE. CDR3 size: 14 residues. Trimming stripped 0 bases from V and 0 bases from J, with 6 bases between. CDR3 protein: CASSLAWDQETQYF. CDR3 DNA: TGTGCCAGCAGCTTGGCGTGGGACCAAGAGACCCAGTACTTC. Full variable domain (outside the CDR3, taken from reference TRBV5-6 and TRBJ2-5): DAGVTQSPTHLIKTRGQQVTLRCSPKSGHDTVSWYQQALGQGPQFIFQYYEEEERQRGNFPDRFSGHQFPNYSSELNVNALLLGDSALYLCASSLAWDQETQYFGPGTRLLVL.

Only a few counts were recorded for this clonotype. This chain connects TRBV12-3 or TRBV12-4 to TRBJ2-7; D gene ambiguous. The CDR3 is 14 residues long. The germline V and J ends were trimmed by 6 bases and 0 bases, with 12 bases remaining between them. The CDR3 nucleotides read TGTGCCAGCAGGTCCGAAACGAGCTCCTACGAGCAGTACTTC. This sequence encodes CASRSETSSYEQYF.

V is TRBV5-5 and J is TRBJ2-1; perhaps TRBD1 as D (7 bases). Trimming removed 1 base at V and 1 base at J, with 15 bases between. The CDR3 totals 17 residues. Per germline, CDR1 SGHKS and CDR2 YYEKEE (reference sequence). Here the CDR3 DNA reads TGTGCCAGCAGCTTGCGCACAGGGGCGGGGTCCTACAATGAGCAGTTCTTC. The encoded protein is CASSLRTGAGSYNEQFF.

V gene TRBV29-1 combines with J gene TRBJ1-1; D uncertain. V lost 1 base to trimming and J lost 3 bases, with 9 bases between them. Germline CDR1 reads SQVTM; CDR2 reads ANQGSEA. This CDR3 is built from 13 residues. Here the CDR3 DNA reads TGCAGCGTTGAAGGAGAGTGGGACACTGAAGCTTTCTTT. Its protein is CSVEGEWDTEAFF.

A few counts support this clonotype. This sequence joins TRBV7-2 and TRBJ2-3, with D perhaps TRBD1 or TRBD2 (5 bases each). The CDR3 is made up of 16 amino acids. V was clipped by 2 bases and J by 4 bases, with 16 bases between them. Germline assignment: CDR1 SGHTA and CDR2 FQGNSA. CDR3: CASSLRGAGNADTQYF. The CDR3 DNA is TGTGCCAGCAGCTTACGAGGGGCCGGCAATGCAGATACGCAGTATTTT.

The V call is TRBV12-3 or TRBV12-4, the J call TRBJ2-3, with 11 bases identical to TRBD2. The CDR3 is 19 amino acids. J was trimmed by 2 bases and V by 3 bases; bases with no gene match: 13. The CDR3, as DNA: TGTGCCAGCAGTTTGGCCGGGACTAGCGGTTCTAGGGACACAGATACGCAGTATTTT. The encoded protein is CASSLAGTSGSRDTDTQYF.

The chain is built from TRBV5-1 and TRBJ2-1, with a weak D call TRBD2 (5 bases). The V end was cut by 0 bases, the J end by 7 bases, with 11 bases between. CDR1 SGHRS and CDR2 YFSETQ come from the germline V gene. The CDR3 has 14 residues. In DNA, the CDR3 is TGCGCCAGCAGCTTGGGAGGGCGGGTGAATGAGCAGTTCTTC. Protein: CASSLGGRVNEQFF. The whole variable domain, filled in from reference TRBV5-1 and TRBJ2-1, reads KAGVTQTPRYLIKTRGQQVTLSCSPISGHRSVSWYQQTPGQGLQFLFEYFSETQRNKGNFPGRFSGRQFSNSRSEMNVSTLELGDSALYLCASSLGGRVNEQFFGPGTRLTVL.

The chain employs TRBV28 and TRBJ1-1; 7 bases match TRBD1. CDR3 size: 14 residues. V gave up 5 bases and J gave up 4 bases; unmatched junction bases: 7. Germline CDR1 is MDHEN and CDR2 is SYDVKM. CDR3 loop: CASSVRRGSTEAFF. For the CDR3, the DNA is TGTGCCAGCAGTGTACGCAGGGGGAGCACTGAAGCTTTCTTT. Combining the CDR3 with reference TRBV28 and TRBJ1-1 gives the whole variable domain DVKVTQSSRYLVKRTGEKVFLECVQDMDHENMFWYRQDPGLGLRLIYFSYDVKMKEKGDIPEGYSVSREKKERFSLILESASTNQTSMYLCASSVRRGSTEAFFGQGTRLTVV.

CDR3 sequence: CSASGLGPYQETQYF. The CDR3 DNA reads as TGCAGTGCTTCCGGACTAGGACCGTACCAAGAGACCCAGTACTTC. J is TRBJ2-5 and V is TRBV20-1, with TRBD2 matching over 7 bases. Germline V gene lookup returns CDR1 DFQATT and CDR2 SNEGSKA (reference sequence). The CDR3 has 15 residues. The ends lost 5 bases at V and 0 bases at J; junction bases unmatched: 9.

This clonotype showed up just a few times. J is TRBJ1-1 and V is TRBV7-2, with no clear D. Germline V gives CDR1 SGHTA, CDR2 FQGNSA. V was cut by 1 base and J by 13 bases, with 16 bases left in between. CDR3 length equals 13 residues. The CDR3 region is CASSLVEDRAYFF. The CDR3 bases are TGTGCCAGCAGCTTAGTGGAGGATCGGGCCTATTTCTTT.

The rearrangement links TRBV15 to TRBJ2-5; possibly TRBD1 for D (6 bases). Germline V CDR1 and CDR2: LNHNV, YYDKDF (reference sequence). The CDR3 has 14 amino acids. V gave up 5 bases and J gave up 2 bases, with 12 bases separating them. The CDR3 DNA is TGTGCCACCAGCTCTGGACAGAAGCAAGAGACCCAGTACTTC. This gives the protein CATSSGQKQETQYF. The variable domain in full, completed from reference TRBV15 and TRBJ2-5, reads DAMVIQNPRYQVTQFGKPVTLSCSQTLNHNVMYWYQQKSSQAPKLLFHYYDKDFNNEADTPDNFQSRRPNTSFCFLDIRSPGLGDTAMYLCATSSGQKQETQYFGPGTRLLVL.

The genes are TRBV18 and TRBJ2-3; D not certain. Germline CDR1 reads KGHSH; CDR2 reads LQKENI. V lost 2 bases and J 2 bases, leaving 11 bases between the germline ends. This CDR3 has 15 residues. Here the CDR3 reads CASSPGPGVTDTQYF. DNA of the CDR3: TGTGCCAGCTCACCAGGTCCAGGAGTCACAGATACGCAGTATTTT.

This clonotype was observed at least ten times. The V gene is TRBV20-1, the J gene TRBJ2-5, with 7 nucleotides matching TRBD2. The germline gives CDR1 DFQATT, CDR2 SNEGSKA (reference sequence). CDR3 length: 12 amino acids. J gave up 5 bases and V 3 bases, and 3 bases lay outside the gene matches. The DNA for the CDR3 is TGCAGTGCTAGCAGCGGGACGGAGACCCAGTACTTC. The encoded protein is CSASSGTETQYF.